This T cell receptor beta chain derives from a study of T cell changes during pregnancy in multiple sclerosis. Using immunoSEQ multiplex PCR, the repertoire was profiled, and TCRdb retains in-frame clones only, with some absent. The sample contains about 93,000 clones, 80% to 95% of which appear only once. This receptor was identified in a female donor with multiple sclerosis, enrolled in a pregnancy study. The sequencing here drew on peripheral blood, taken after pregnancy.

The CDR3 spells CASSSISGATQYF. The CDR3 DNA is TGTGCCAGCAGCTCAATATCTGGGGCTACGCAGTATTTT. The V gene is TRBV7-3, the J gene TRBJ2-3, with D possibly TRBD1 on 5 matching bases. V lost 4 bases and J lost 8, with 13 bases in between. The CDR3 is made up of 13 amino acids. The germline V gene has CDR1 SGHTA and CDR2 FQGTGA.